This T cell receptor beta chain was observed in a study of shared clonotypes between healthy human individuals. The table came from immunoSEQ multiplex PCR; TCRdb's copy has only in-frame clones and leaves some out. Among some 1.1 million clones listed, roughly 80% were seen once. Regarding the study as a whole: An anticipated effect of sequencing depth on clonotype sharing among donors was recognized. Sharing across several donors was seen in 4% to 5.5% of naive CD4 clonotypes.

On this clone itself: Its antigen remains unidentified.

The CDR3 sequence is 15 residues long. V was shortened by 0 bases and J by 1 base, with 9 bases between the two germline ends. Germline assignment: CDR1 SGDLS and CDR2 YYNGEE. Within Nashville, Tennessee resided all donors, each a Caucasian adult. A CD45RA-negative memory subset and a CD45RA+ naive subset were separated from the CD4+ cells. The sequence was collected from a man aged 18 to 29 in good health. Some clones in this sample may be carry-over from other donors' samples. The sequenced sample was memory CD4+ T cells from PBMCs. Subset indicated: CD45RA-negative fraction. The chain couples TRBV9 to TRBJ2-3; possible D gene TRBD1, 5 bases. The CDR3, as DNA: TGTGCCAGCAGCGTAGTCGCACAGGGCACAGATACGCAGTATTTT. Translation gives CASSVVAQGTDTQYF.